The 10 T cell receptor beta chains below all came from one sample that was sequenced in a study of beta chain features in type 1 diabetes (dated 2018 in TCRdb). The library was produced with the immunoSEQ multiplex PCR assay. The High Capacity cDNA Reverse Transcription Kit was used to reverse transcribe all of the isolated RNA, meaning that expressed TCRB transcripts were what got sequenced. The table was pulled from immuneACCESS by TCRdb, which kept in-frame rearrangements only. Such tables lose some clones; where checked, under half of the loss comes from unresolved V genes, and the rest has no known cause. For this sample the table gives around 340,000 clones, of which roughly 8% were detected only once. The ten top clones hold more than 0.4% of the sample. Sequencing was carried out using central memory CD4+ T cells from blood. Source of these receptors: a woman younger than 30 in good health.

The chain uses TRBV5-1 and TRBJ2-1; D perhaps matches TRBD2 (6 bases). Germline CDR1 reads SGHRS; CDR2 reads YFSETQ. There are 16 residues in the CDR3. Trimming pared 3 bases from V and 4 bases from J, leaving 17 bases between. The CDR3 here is CASSSTGDLSYNEQFF. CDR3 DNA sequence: TGCGCCAGCAGCTCAACGGGAGATCTCTCTTACAATGAGCAGTTCTTC.

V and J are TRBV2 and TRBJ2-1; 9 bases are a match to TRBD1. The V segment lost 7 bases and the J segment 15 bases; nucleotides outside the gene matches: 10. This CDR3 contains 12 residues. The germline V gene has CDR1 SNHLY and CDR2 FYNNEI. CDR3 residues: CASTSFGTGPFF. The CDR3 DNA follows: TGTGCCAGCACCTCGTTCGGGACAGGGCCGTTCTTC. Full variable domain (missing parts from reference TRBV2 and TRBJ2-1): EPEVTQTPSHQVTQMGQEVILRCVPISNHLYFYWYRQILGQKVEFLVSFYNNEISEKSEIFDDQFSVERPDGSNFTLKIRSTKLEDSAMYFCASTSFGTGPFFGPGTRLTVL.

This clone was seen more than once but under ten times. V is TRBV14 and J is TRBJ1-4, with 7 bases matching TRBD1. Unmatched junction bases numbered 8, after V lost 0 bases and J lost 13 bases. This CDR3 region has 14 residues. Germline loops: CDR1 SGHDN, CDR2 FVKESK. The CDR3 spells CASSQDLWRDRLFF. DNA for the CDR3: TGTGCCAGCAGCCAAGATTTGTGGCGGGACAGACTGTTTTTT.

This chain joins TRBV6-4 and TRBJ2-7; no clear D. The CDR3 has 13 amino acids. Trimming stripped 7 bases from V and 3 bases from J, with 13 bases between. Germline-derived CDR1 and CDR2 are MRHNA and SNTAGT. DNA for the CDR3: TGTGCCAGCAAATTGGGTGGAGTCTACGAGCAGTACTTC. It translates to CASKLGGVYEQYF.

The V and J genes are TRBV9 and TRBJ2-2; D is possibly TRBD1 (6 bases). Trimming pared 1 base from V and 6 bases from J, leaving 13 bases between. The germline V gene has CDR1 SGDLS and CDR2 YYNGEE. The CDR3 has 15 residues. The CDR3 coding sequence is TGTGCCAGCAGCGTACAGGGGTATTCGGCCGGGGAGCTGTTTTTT. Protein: CASSVQGYSAGELFF.

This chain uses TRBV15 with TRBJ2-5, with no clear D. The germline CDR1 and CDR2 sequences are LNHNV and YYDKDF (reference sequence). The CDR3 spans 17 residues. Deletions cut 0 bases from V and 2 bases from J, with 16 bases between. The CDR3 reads CATSRDRNRRIQETQYF. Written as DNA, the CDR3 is TGTGCCACCAGCAGAGATAGAAATAGAAGGATTCAAGAGACCCAGTACTTC.

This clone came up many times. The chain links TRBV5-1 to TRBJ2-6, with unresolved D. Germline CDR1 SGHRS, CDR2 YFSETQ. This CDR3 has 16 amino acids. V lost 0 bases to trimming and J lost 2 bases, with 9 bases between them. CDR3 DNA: TGCGCCAGCAGCTTGGCGCAGACCGCTGGGGCCAACGTCCTGACTTTC. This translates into CASSLAQTAGANVLTF.

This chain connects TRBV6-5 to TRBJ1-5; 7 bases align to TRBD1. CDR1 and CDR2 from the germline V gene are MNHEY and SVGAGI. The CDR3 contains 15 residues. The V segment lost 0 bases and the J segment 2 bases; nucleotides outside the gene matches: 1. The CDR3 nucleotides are TGTGCCAGCAGTTACTCAGGACAGGGCAATCAGCCCCAGCATTTT. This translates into CASSYSGQGNQPQHF.

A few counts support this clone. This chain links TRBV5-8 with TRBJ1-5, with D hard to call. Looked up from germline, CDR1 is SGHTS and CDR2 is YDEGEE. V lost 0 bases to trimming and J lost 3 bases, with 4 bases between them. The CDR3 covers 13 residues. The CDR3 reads CASSLGSNQPQHF. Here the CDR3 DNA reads TGTGCCAGCAGCTTGGGCTCCAATCAGCCCCAGCATTTT.

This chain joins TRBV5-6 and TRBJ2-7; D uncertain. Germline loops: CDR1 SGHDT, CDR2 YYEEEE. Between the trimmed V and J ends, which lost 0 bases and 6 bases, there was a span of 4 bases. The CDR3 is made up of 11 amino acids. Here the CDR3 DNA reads TGTGCCAGCAGCTTGGAGGCCGAGCAGTACTTC. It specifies CASSLEAEQYF.